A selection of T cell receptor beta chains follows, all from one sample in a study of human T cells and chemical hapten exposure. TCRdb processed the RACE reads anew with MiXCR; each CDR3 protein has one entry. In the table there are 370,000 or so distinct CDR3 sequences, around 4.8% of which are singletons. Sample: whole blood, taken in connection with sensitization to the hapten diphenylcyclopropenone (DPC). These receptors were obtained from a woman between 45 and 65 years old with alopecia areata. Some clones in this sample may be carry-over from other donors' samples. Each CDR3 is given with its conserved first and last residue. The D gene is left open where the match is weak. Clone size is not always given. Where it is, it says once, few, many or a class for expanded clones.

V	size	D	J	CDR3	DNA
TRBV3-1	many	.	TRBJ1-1	CASSTDGHTEAFF	TGTGCCAGCAGCACGGATGGACACACTGAAGCTTTCTTT
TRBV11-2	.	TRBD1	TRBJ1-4	CASSEGRRGPNEKLFF	TGTGCCAGCAGCGAAGGGCGGAGGGGGCCTAATGAAAAACTGTTTTTT
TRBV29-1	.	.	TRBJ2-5	CSVIQGETQYF	TGCAGCGTCATCCAAGGGGAGACCCAGTACTTC
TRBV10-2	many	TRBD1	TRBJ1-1	CASSLTGVNTEAFF	TGCGCCAGCAGTCTGACAGGGGTGAACACTGAAGCTTTCTTT
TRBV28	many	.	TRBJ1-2	CASSLSGGVRGYTF	TGTGCCAGCAGTTTATCGGGAGGGGTACGGGGCTACACCTTC
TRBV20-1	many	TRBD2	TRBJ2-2	CSARDPGLAGEVPGELFF	TGCAGTGCTAGAGACCCGGGACTAGCGGGAGAAGTTCCCGGGGAGCTGTTTTTT
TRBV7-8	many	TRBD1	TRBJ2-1	CASSPGTGGFGEQFF	TGTGCCAGCAGCCCCGGGACAGGGGGATTCGGTGAGCAGTTCTTC
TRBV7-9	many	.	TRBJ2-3	CASTDRSTDTQYF	TGTGCCAGCACCGACAGGAGCACAGATACGCAGTATTTT
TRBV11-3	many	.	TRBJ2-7	CASSLDRTSEQYF	TGTGCCAGCAGCTTAGACAGGACTTCAGAGCAGTACTTC
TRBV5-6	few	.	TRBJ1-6	CASSDGTSNSPLHF	TGTGCCAGCAGCGATGGGACCTCCAATTCACCCCTCCACTTT
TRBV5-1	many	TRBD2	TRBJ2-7	CASSLRLADYEQYF	TGCGCCAGCAGCTTAAGACTAGCGGACTACGAGCAGTACTTC